This T cell receptor (beta chain) was sequenced for a study of T cell clonotyping in hematopoietic cell transplantation. Study in general: Cytoreduction preceded collection of pretransplant recipient samples.

Trimming stripped 5 bases from V and 6 bases from J, with 16 bases between. Germline loops: CDR1 SNHLY, CDR2 FYNNEI. The CDR3 covers 14 residues. Clones were sequenced by immunoSEQ multiplex PCR, and TCRdb holds only the in-frame ones, with some missing. This table holds some 50,000 clones, 80% to 85% found once. This sample's time point: recipient sample about 28 days before transplant, after cytoreduction. Specimen: peripheral blood mononuclear cells, collected before stem cell transplant. The clonotype comes from a man between 60 and 70 years old with myelodysplastic syndrome. Some clones in this sample may be carry-over from other donors' samples. The V call is TRBV2, the J call TRBJ1-2; TRBD1 is a possible D gene (6 bases). CDR3 amino acids: CASSLITGTHGYTF. DNA of the CDR3: TGTGCCAGCAGTTTGATTACAGGGACTCATGGCTACACCTTC.